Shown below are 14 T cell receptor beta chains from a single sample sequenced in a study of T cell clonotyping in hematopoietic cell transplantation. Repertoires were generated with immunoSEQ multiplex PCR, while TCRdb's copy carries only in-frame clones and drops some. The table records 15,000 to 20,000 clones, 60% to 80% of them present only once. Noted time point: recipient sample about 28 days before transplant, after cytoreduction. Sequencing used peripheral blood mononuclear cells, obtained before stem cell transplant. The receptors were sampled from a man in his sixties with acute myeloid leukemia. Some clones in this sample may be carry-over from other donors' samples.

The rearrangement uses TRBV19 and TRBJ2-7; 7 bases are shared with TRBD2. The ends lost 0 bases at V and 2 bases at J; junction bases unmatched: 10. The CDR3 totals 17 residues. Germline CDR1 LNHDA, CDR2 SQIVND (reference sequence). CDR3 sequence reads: CASSIDLPGLGPYEQYF. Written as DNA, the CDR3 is TGTGCCAGTAGTATAGATCTTCCAGGACTAGGCCCCTACGAGCAGTACTTC.

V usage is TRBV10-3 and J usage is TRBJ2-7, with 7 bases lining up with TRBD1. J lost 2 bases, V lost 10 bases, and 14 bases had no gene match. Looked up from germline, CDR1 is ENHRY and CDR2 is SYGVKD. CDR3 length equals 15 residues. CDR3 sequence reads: CATGPPGQVTYEQYF. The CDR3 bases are TGTGCCACAGGTCCCCCCGGACAGGTAACCTACGAGCAGTACTTC.

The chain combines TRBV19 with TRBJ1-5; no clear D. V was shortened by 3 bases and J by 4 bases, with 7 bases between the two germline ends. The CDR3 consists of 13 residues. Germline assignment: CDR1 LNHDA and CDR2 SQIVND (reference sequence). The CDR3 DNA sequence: TGTGCCAGTAGTATCTGGGGAAATCAGCCCCAGCATTTT. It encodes CASSIWGNQPQHF.

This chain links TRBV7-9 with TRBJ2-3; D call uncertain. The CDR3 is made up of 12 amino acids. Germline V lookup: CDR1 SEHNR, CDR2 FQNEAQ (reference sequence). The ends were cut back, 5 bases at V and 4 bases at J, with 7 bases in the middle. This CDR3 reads CASSPSSDTQYF. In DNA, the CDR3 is TGTGCCAGCAGCCCCTCTTCAGATACGCAGTATTTT.

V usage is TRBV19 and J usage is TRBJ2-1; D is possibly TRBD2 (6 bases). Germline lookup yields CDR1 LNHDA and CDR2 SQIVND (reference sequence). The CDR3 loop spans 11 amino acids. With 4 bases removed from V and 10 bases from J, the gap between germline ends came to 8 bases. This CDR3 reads CASSRGLEQFF. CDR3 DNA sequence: TGTGCCAGTAGTAGGGGACTCGAGCAGTTCTTC.

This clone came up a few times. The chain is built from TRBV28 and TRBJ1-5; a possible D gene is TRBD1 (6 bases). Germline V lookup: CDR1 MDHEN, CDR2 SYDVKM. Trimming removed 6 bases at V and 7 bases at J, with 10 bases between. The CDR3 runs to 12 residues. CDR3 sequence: CASRTGWQPQHF. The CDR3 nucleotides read TGTGCCAGCAGAACAGGGTGGCAGCCCCAGCATTTT.

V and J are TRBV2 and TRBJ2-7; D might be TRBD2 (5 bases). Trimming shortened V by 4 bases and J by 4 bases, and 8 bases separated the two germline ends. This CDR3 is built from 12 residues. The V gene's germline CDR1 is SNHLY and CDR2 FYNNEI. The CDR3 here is CASSGTAYEQYF. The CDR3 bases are TGTGCCAGCAGTGGGACTGCGTACGAGCAGTACTTC.

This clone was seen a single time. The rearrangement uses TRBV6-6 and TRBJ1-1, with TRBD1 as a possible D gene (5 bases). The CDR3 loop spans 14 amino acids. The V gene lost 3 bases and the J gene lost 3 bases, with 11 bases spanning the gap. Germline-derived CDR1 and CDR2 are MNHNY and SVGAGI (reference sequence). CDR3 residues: CASSYSGGDTEAFF. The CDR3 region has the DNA TGTGCCAGCAGTTATAGCGGGGGTGACACTGAAGCTTTCTTT.

CDR3 coding DNA: TGTGCCTGGAGTGTCAGACACACAGATACGCAGTATTTT. It encodes CAWSVRHTDTQYF. The V gene is TRBV30, the J gene TRBJ2-3; D ambiguous. V lost 0 bases and J 2 bases, leaving 6 bases between the germline ends. The germline V gene encodes CDR1 GTSNPN and CDR2 SVGIG (reference sequence). The CDR3 is 13 amino acids.

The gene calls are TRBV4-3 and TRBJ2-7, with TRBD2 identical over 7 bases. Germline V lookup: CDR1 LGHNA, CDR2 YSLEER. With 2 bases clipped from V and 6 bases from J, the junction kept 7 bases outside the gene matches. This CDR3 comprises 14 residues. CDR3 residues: CASSQLPGGSEQYF. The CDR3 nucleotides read TGCGCCAGCAGCCAACTCCCGGGAGGCAGCGAGCAGTACTTC.

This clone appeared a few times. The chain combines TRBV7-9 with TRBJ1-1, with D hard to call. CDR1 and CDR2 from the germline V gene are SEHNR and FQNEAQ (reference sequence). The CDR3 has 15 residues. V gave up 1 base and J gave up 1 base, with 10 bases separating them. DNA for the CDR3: TGTGCCAGCAGCTTAGTCGCAGTCAAGAACACTGAAGCTTTCTTT. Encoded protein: CASSLVAVKNTEAFF.

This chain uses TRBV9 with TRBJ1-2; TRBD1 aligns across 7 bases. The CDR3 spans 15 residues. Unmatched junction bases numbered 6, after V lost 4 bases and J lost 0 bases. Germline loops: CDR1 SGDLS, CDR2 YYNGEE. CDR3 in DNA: TGTGCCAGCAGCCCCTCGGACAGGTCTAACTATGGCTACACCTTC. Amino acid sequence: CASSPSDRSNYGYTF.

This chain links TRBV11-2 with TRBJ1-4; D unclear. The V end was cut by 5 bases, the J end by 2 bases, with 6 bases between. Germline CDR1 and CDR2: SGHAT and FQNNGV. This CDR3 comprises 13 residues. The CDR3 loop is CASSPATNEKLFF. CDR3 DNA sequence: TGTGCCAGCAGCCCTGCGACTAATGAAAAACTGTTTTTT.

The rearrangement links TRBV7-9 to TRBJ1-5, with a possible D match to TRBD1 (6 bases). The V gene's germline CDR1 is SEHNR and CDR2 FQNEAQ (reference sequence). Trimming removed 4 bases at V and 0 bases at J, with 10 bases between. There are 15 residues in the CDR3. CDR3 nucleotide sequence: TGTGCCAGCAGCTGGGGGGGCGGTAGCAATCAGCCCCAGCATTTT. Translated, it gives CASSWGGGSNQPQHF.